One and the same sample provided the 16 T cell receptor beta chains below, sequenced in a study of Graves' ophthalmopathy and Graves' hyperthyroidism. Amplified TCR beta CDR3 regions were obtained using RNA transcripts as template. Scientists carried out first-round RT-PCR using HTBI primers and then a second-round multiplex PCR. A single record per CDR3 protein comes from TCRdb applying MiXCR to the multiplex PCR reads. This sample yields 560,000 or so distinct CDR3 sequences, of which about two fifths are seen a single time; around 4.6% belongs to the top ten. Sequencing input: peripheral blood or thyroid tissue (not recorded which). These receptors originate from an adult man with Graves' hyperthyroidism.

The chain employs TRBV6-6 and TRBJ1-5; D remains ambiguous. Germline lookup yields CDR1 MNHNY and CDR2 SVGAGI (reference sequence). The CDR3 is 12 amino acids. Trimming stripped 0 bases from V and 6 bases from J, with 3 bases between. Here the CDR3 DNA reads TGTGCCAGCAGTTACTCGCCTCAGCCCCAGCATTTT. It translates to CASSYSPQPQHF.

This chain's CDR3 is CATSGGNTIYF. The CDR3 DNA is TGTGCCACCAGTGGGGGGAACACCATATATTTT. The gene calls are TRBV24-1 and TRBJ1-3, with D perhaps matching TRBD1 (5 bases). Trimming took off 5 bases at V and 7 bases at J, with 5 bases between the two ends. From germline, CDR1 is KGHDR and CDR2 SFDVKD. This CDR3 has 11 residues.

The J gene is TRBJ2-7, the V gene TRBV24-1; D gene unclear. This CDR3 spans 15 amino acids. The V end was cut by 3 bases, the J end by 7 bases, with 18 bases between. The germline CDR1 and CDR2 sequences are KGHDR and SFDVKD. CDR3 residues: CATSDPRLLYNEQYF. The CDR3 nucleotides are TGTGCCACCAGTGATCCCCGACTCCTCTACAATGAGCAGTACTTC.

The CDR3 bases are TGTGCCAGCAGCTTGTCGGGTTTTCAACCGGCTAATGAAAAACTGTTTTTT. Translated, it gives CASSLSGFQPANEKLFF. The V call is TRBV5-8, the J call TRBJ1-4; no clear D. Germline V gives CDR1 SGHTS, CDR2 YDEGEE. Deletions cut 1 base from V and 3 bases from J, with 16 bases between. The CDR3 is 17 residues long.

Of note for this clonotype: This sequence may be a read error, since a much larger clone differs from it by one base. The gene calls are TRBV10-3 and TRBJ1-1, with a possible D match to TRBD1 (5 bases). Trimming took 5 bases from V and 6 from J, leaving 13 bases between them. Germline CDR1 is ENHRY and CDR2 is SYGVKD. The CDR3 extends over 13 amino acids. The CDR3 reads CAISYSWGAEAFF. CDR3 coding DNA: TGTGCCATCAGTTACTCGTGGGGGGCTGAAGCTTTCTTT.

This chain links TRBV6-6 with TRBJ1-2, with 8 nucleotides matching TRBD1. V lost 5 bases and J lost 4; bases outside the gene matches: 6. The CDR3 extends over 14 amino acids. CDR1 and CDR2 from the germline V gene are MNHNY and SVGAGI (reference sequence). CDR3 region: CASSPAGQAYGYTF. In nucleotides, the CDR3 is TGTGCCAGCAGTCCAGCGGGACAGGCCTATGGCTACACCTTC.

Many counts were recorded for this clonotype. CDR3 sequence: CASSFVAVNTEAFF. DNA of the CDR3: TGTGCCAGCAGCTTTGTGGCCGTGAACACTGAAGCTTTCTTT. The chain links TRBV7-9 to TRBJ1-1; D gene ambiguous. The CDR3 runs to 14 residues. Germline V CDR1 and CDR2: SEHNR, FQNEAQ (reference sequence). Trimming took off 3 bases at V and 0 bases at J, with 8 bases between the two ends. The entire variable domain, with the rest obtained from reference TRBV7-9 and TRBJ1-1, is as follows: DTGVSQNPRHKITKRGQNVTFRCDPISEHNRLYWYRQTLGQGPEFLTYFQNEAQLEKSRLLSDRFSAERPKGSFSTLEIQRTEQGDSAMYLCASSFVAVNTEAFFGQGTRLTVV.

There are a few counts of this clonotype. This chain links TRBV4-2 with TRBJ2-7, with 9 positions matching TRBD2. V was clipped by 4 bases and J by 0 bases; unmatched bases: 4. Germline V gene sequence: CDR1 LGHNA, CDR2 YNFKEQ. The CDR3 has 15 residues. CDR3 loop: CASSRNSGSSYEQYF. The CDR3 nucleotides are TGTGCCAGCAGCCGGAATAGCGGGAGCTCCTACGAGCAGTACTTC.

Points on this clonotype: A much larger clone is a single base away; this may be a read error. This chain connects TRBV24-1 to TRBJ1-2, with D perhaps matching TRBD1 (5 bases). Trimming took off 5 bases at V and 7 bases at J, with 13 bases between the two ends. The CDR3 length is 13 residues. In germline, CDR1 is KGHDR, CDR2 SFDVKD. The CDR3 coding sequence is TGTGCCACCAGTGTTCCATACGGGGGTGGCTACACCTTC. The encoded protein is CATSVPYGGGYTF.

This chain uses TRBV7-2 with TRBJ1-2; D might be TRBD1 (5 bases). In germline, CDR1 is SGHTA, CDR2 FQGNSA. Trimming took off 4 bases at V and 4 bases at J, with 16 bases between the two ends. This CDR3 comprises 15 residues. CDR3 DNA sequence: TGTGCCAGCAGCTCGAGTATAGCGGGGGGCTATGGCTACACCTTC. It codes for CASSSSIAGGYGYTF.

This clonotype appeared many times. The CDR3 protein is CASTPLDRGGEKLFF. CDR3 in DNA: TGTGCCAGCACACCTCTGGACAGGGGAGGTGAAAAACTGTTTTTT. J is TRBJ1-4 and V is TRBV4-2; the match to TRBD1 covers 9 bases. The CDR3 consists of 15 residues. The V segment lost 7 bases and the J segment 7 bases; nucleotides outside the gene matches: 10. The germline gives CDR1 LGHNA, CDR2 YNFKEQ.

V gene TRBV19 combines with J gene TRBJ1-3; D is uncertain. Trimming cost V 7 bases and J 2 bases, with 18 bases left between them. The germline V gene has CDR1 LNHDA and CDR2 SQIVND (reference sequence). There are 16 residues in the CDR3. CDR3 sequence: CASTRRLGSPGNTIYF. The CDR3 nucleotides read TGTGCCAGTACTCGACGTCTGGGGAGCCCTGGAAACACCATATATTTT.

J is TRBJ1-2 and V is TRBV25-1; TRBD1 matches at 9 bases. This CDR3 is built from 15 residues. Unmatched junction bases numbered 11, after V lost 4 bases and J lost 8 bases. CDR1 is MGHDK, CDR2 SYGVNS, per germline. The CDR3 reads CASSAGGQGTGGYTF. CDR3 nucleotides: TGTGCCAGCAGTGCAGGGGGACAGGGAACTGGGGGCTACACCTTC.

The chain joins TRBV29-1 to TRBJ2-3; no firm D call. V dropped 4 bases and J dropped 0 bases, with 8 bases sitting between them. Germline V lookup: CDR1 SQVTM, CDR2 ANQGSEA. The CDR3 has 13 residues. The CDR3 protein is CSVGERSTDTQYF. CDR3 nucleotide sequence: TGCAGCGTTGGAGAGAGAAGCACAGATACGCAGTATTTT.

The rearrangement links TRBV19 to TRBJ1-2; D not certain. In germline, CDR1 is LNHDA, CDR2 SQIVND (reference sequence). The CDR3 covers 14 residues. V was cut by 3 bases and J by 0 bases, with 8 bases left in between. The chain's CDR3 is CASSIPGANYGYTF. The CDR3 DNA is TGTGCCAGTAGTATTCCCGGGGCTAACTATGGCTACACCTTC.

In this sample, this clonotype turned up a few times. Germline is not matched at one junction end, which may reflect a read error. Written as DNA, the CDR3 is TGTGCCAGCAGTTCCGGAACAGGGACCTATGGCTACACCTTC. This encodes CASSSGTGTYGYTF. J is TRBJ1-2 and V is TRBV24-1, with D perhaps TRBD1 (6 bases). The CDR3 runs to 14 residues. Germline V gives CDR1 KGHDR, CDR2 SFDVKD.